The 22 T cell receptor beta chains in this list originate from one sample, sequenced in a study of cytomegalovirus exposure and HLA in healthy donors. The PCR was carried out with 60 Vbeta primers and 13 Jbeta primers. This table comes from immunoSEQ multiplex PCR, and its TCRdb copy is limited to in-frame clones, with some not included. The sample contains under 200,000 clones, 65% to 90% of which appear only once. Sequenced: PBMCs. The source of these receptors is a human donor in good health.

The V and J genes are TRBV29-1 and TRBJ1-1, with 7 bases lining up with TRBD1. Germline V gene lookup returns CDR1 SQVTM and CDR2 ANQGSEA. This CDR3 is built from 13 residues. V was pared by 7 bases and J by 0 bases, with 5 bases of the junction left unmatched. The CDR3 DNA sequence: TGCAGCGGGGTACAGGGGATGAACACTGAAGCTTTCTTT. It encodes CSGVQGMNTEAFF.

This CDR3 reads CASSLHGTGELFF. The DNA of the CDR3 is TGTGCCAGCAGCTTACACGGCACCGGGGAGCTGTTTTTT. The chain recombines TRBV7-9 with TRBJ2-2; D is undetermined. CDR1 SEHNR and CDR2 FQNEAQ come from the germline V gene (reference sequence). V lost 2 bases, J lost 4 bases, and 5 bases lay in between. The CDR3 runs 13 residues.

The gene calls are TRBV2 and TRBJ1-6, with D perhaps matching TRBD1 (5 bases). Trimming removed 5 bases from V and 1 base from J, with 21 bases in between. The CDR3 loop spans 19 amino acids. Germline lookup yields CDR1 SNHLY and CDR2 FYNNEI. The DNA of the CDR3 is TGTGCCAGCAGTCCCCCGGGGGGGGTTGAGAGGTCCTATAATTCACCCCTCCACTTT. Protein sequence: CASSPPGGVERSYNSPLHF.

In regard to this clone: This sample also contains other DNA sequences that code for the same CDR3. The chain recombines TRBV6-5 with TRBJ2-3, with a tentative D call TRBD1 (6 bases). Germline V gene sequence: CDR1 MNHEY, CDR2 SVGAGI. The V end was cut by 2 bases, the J end by 3 bases, with 6 bases between. CDR3 size: 13 residues. CDR3 nucleotide sequence: TGTGCCAGCAGTTACAGGGGGACAGATACGCAGTATTTT. It codes for CASSYRGTDTQYF.

This chain uses TRBV4-3 with TRBJ1-1; 9 bases agree with TRBD1. V was pared by 1 base and J by 1 base, with 1 base of the junction left unmatched. The length of the CDR3 is 15 residues. The germline V gene encodes CDR1 LGHNA and CDR2 YSLEER. CDR3 sequence (DNA): TGCGCCAGCAGCCAAGCGGGACAGGGGAACACTGAAGCTTTCTTT. Amino acid sequence: CASSQAGQGNTEAFF.

In its sample, this clone was seen a few times. This sample also contains other DNA sequences that code for the same CDR3. This chain uses TRBV7-2 with TRBJ2-5; 7 bases are a match to TRBD2. The CDR3 runs to 14 residues. Germline values: CDR1 SGHTA, CDR2 FQGNSA. J gave up 1 base and V 5 bases, and 4 bases lay outside the gene matches. CDR3 DNA: TGTGCCAGCAGCCCGGGACTAATCCAAGAGACCCAGTACTTC. Its translation: CASSPGLIQETQYF.

The chain employs TRBV19 and TRBJ2-7; the match to TRBD1 covers 8 bases. This CDR3 region has 14 residues. The ends lost 5 bases at V and 3 bases at J; junction bases unmatched: 6. CDR1 and CDR2 (germline): LNHDA, SQIVND (reference sequence). The DNA of the CDR3 is TGTGCCAGTAGTTTCCGGGACAGGAGCTACGAGCAGTACTTC. It specifies CASSFRDRSYEQYF.

This clone has only a few counts. The chain combines TRBV7-6 with TRBJ2-2; 10 nucleotides align to TRBD1. Trimming removed 5 bases from V and 6 bases from J; junction bases left unmatched: 6. The CDR3 loop spans 15 amino acids. The germline gives CDR1 SGHVS, CDR2 FNYEAQ. CDR3: CASSLGQGGAGELFF. The CDR3 coding sequence is TGTGCCAGCAGCCTAGGACAGGGGGGCGCCGGGGAGCTGTTTTTT. Complete variable domain (other parts from reference TRBV7-6 and TRBJ2-2): GAGVSQSPRYKVTKRGQDVALRCDPISGHVSLYWYRQALGQGPEFLTYFNYEAQQDKSGLPNDRFSAERPEGSISTLTIQRTEQRDSAMYRCASSLGQGGAGELFFGEGSRLTVL.

The genes are TRBV28 and TRBJ2-3, with D possibly TRBD2 on 5 matching bases. CDR3 length: 13 amino acids. V lost 11 bases and J 2 bases, leaving 14 bases between the germline ends. Germline V gene sequence: CDR1 MDHEN, CDR2 SYDVKM. The CDR3 DNA reads TGTGCCGTACCGGGATATAACACAGATACGCAGTATTTT. Translating it yields CAVPGYNTDTQYF.

This clone has only a few counts. The chain joins TRBV4-3 to TRBJ1-6; D is perhaps TRBD1 (6 bases). Germline V gene sequence: CDR1 LGHNA, CDR2 YSLEER. The CDR3 is 16 residues long. V was trimmed by 1 base and J by 8 bases, leaving 15 bases between them. CDR3 sequence (DNA): TGCGCCAGCAGCCAAGGGGAACAGGGTAATCATTCACCCCTCCACTTT. Amino acid sequence: CASSQGEQGNHSPLHF.

The rearrangement uses TRBV2 and TRBJ1-2, with 7 bases lining up with TRBD1. Germline V gene data show CDR1 as SNHLY and CDR2 as FYNNEI. Unmatched junction bases numbered 10, after V lost 5 bases and J lost 7 bases. The CDR3 has 14 residues. As DNA, the CDR3 is TGTGCCAGCAGTCCTTATAGACAGGGTACTGGCTACACCTTC. This gives the protein CASSPYRQGTGYTF.

The chain joins TRBV27 to TRBJ1-5; D possibly corresponds to TRBD1 (5 bases). The CDR3 extends over 14 amino acids. V lost 9 bases and J 5 bases, leaving 17 bases between the germline ends. Germline V gene sequence: CDR1 MNHEY, CDR2 SMNVEV (reference sequence). CDR3 in amino acids: CASTPRRGYQPQHF. Written as DNA, the CDR3 is TGTGCCAGTACCCCCCGTCGGGGGTATCAGCCCCAGCATTTT.

The chain links TRBV14 to TRBJ1-2, with 12 bases identical to TRBD1. The CDR3 is 17 residues long. CDR1 SGHDN and CDR2 FVKESK come from the germline V gene. V lost 5 bases to trimming and J lost 0 bases; unmatched junction nucleotides: 7. The CDR3 DNA reads TGTGCCAGCAGCGGCCGGGACAGGGGGCCTCCTAACTATGGCTACACCTTC. Translated, it gives CASSGRDRGPPNYGYTF.

This clone turned up a few times. CDR3 nucleotides: TGTGCCAGCAGTTCCGGACACCGCTACGAGCAGTACTTC. This codes for CASSSGHRYEQYF. The chain combines TRBV27 with TRBJ2-7, with D perhaps TRBD1 (5 bases). Germline V CDR1 and CDR2: MNHEY, SMNVEV (reference sequence). Trimming stripped 4 bases from V and 3 bases from J, with 10 bases between. The CDR3 loop spans 13 amino acids.

CDR3 DNA: TGCGCCAGCAGCCAAGATGCCCGGAGAGGGAGTGAGGCAGATACGCAGTATTTT. The encoded protein is CASSQDARRGSEADTQYF. V and J are TRBV4-3 and TRBJ2-3, with a tentative D call TRBD2 (5 bases). The CDR3 spans 18 residues. V was trimmed by 0 bases and J by 4 bases, leaving 20 bases between them. The germline V gene has CDR1 LGHNA and CDR2 YSLEER.

The chain carries TRBV28 and TRBJ1-1; D possibly corresponds to TRBD1 (5 bases). The CDR3 runs to 14 residues. Germline assignment: CDR1 MDHEN and CDR2 SYDVKM. V was trimmed by 3 bases and J by 3 bases, leaving 11 bases between them. In DNA, the CDR3 is TGTGCCAGCAGTTTGCCAGGGCTGTACACTGAAGCTTTCTTT. It encodes CASSLPGLYTEAFF. Variable domain in full (rest from reference TRBV28 and TRBJ1-1): DVKVTQSSRYLVKRTGEKVFLECVQDMDHENMFWYRQDPGLGLRLIYFSYDVKMKEKGDIPEGYSVSREKKERFSLILESASTNQTSMYLCASSLPGLYTEAFFGQGTRLTVV.

This clone was seen just once. The V and J genes are TRBV4-1 and TRBJ2-3; tentatively, D is TRBD1 (7 bases). The CDR3 totals 14 residues. Germline CDR1 is MGHRA and CDR2 is YSYEKL. V dropped 3 bases and J dropped 6 bases, with 13 bases sitting between them. As DNA, the CDR3 is TGCGCCAGCAGCCAGGATTCAGGGGGGGATACGCAGTATTTT. It is translated as CASSQDSGGDTQYF.

This chain connects TRBV11-2 to TRBJ1-2; 7 bases align to TRBD1. Germline trimming cut 4 bases from V and 0 bases from J; bases unmatched to any gene: 2. This CDR3 has 14 residues. Germline V gene data show CDR1 as SGHAT and CDR2 as FQNNGV. The CDR3 nucleotides read TGTGCCAGCAGCTGGGACAGCGCTAACTATGGCTACACCTTC. It encodes CASSWDSANYGYTF.

The rearrangement joins TRBV7-7 to TRBJ2-1; 16 nucleotides line up with TRBD2. From germline, CDR1 is SSHAT and CDR2 FNYEAQ (reference sequence). The trim removed 5 bases at V and 8 bases at J, leaving 6 bases unmatched. The CDR3 has 16 amino acids. CDR3: CASSPGLAGGLDEQFF. CDR3 bases: TGTGCCAGCAGCCCGGGACTAGCGGGGGGGTTGGATGAGCAGTTCTTC.

The rearrangement links TRBV13 to TRBJ2-1; 9 bases align to TRBD2. CDR3 length equals 13 residues. Germline V gives CDR1 PRHDT, CDR2 FYEKMQ (reference sequence). V dropped 5 bases and J dropped 8; count of bases not matched to a gene: 4. CDR3 nucleotide sequence: TGTGCCAGCAGCCTTAGCGGGGGTGATGAGCAGTTCTTC. Encoded protein: CASSLSGGDEQFF.

This clone was recorded only once. The genes are TRBV5-1 and TRBJ2-7; the match to TRBD1 covers 8 bases. CDR3 size: 14 residues. CDR1 is SGHRS, CDR2 YFSETQ, per germline. Unmatched junction bases numbered 5, after V lost 3 bases and J lost 3 bases. CDR3 residues: CASSYGQGIYEQYF. The CDR3, as DNA: TGCGCCAGCAGCTACGGACAGGGTATCTACGAGCAGTACTTC.

The chain couples TRBV4-3 to TRBJ2-1; D call uncertain. Germline CDR1 reads LGHNA; CDR2 reads YSLEER. The ends were cut back, 1 base at V and 10 bases at J, with 11 bases in the middle. This CDR3 region has 13 residues. The DNA of the CDR3 is TGCGCCAGCAGCCAAGTAGACACTGGCGAGCAGTTCTTC. Translating it yields CASSQVDTGEQFF.